This T cell receptor beta chain was recovered during a study of CD8 T cell repertoires and HIV-1 epitope variants. This clone has just a few counts. Its antigen is not known. The CDR3 contains 17 residues. V lost 4 bases, J lost 1 base, and 9 bases stayed unmatched. CDR1 is MNHNS and CDR2 is SASEGT in the germline V gene. Clones were read by immunoSEQ multiplex PCR, and TCRdb kept only the in-frame ones, dropping some. The sample shows some 5,000 clones, roughly 69% of them seen only once. The sequencing sample was made of cultured CD8+ T cells derived from PBMCs. The source of this sequence is a male donor with HIV. J is TRBJ1-5 and V is TRBV6-1; 8 bases align to TRBD1. As DNA, the CDR3 is TGTGCCAGCAGTGCAGGACAGGGAAGTTGGAGCAATCAGCCCCAGCATTTT. This encodes CASSAGQGSWSNQPQHF.